This TCR beta chain is from a study of blood T cell repertoires in COVID-19. V gave up 7 bases and J gave up 2 bases; unmatched junction bases: 10. The germline V gene has CDR1 SGDLS and CDR2 YYNGEE. This CDR3 is 15 amino acids long. Clones were read by immunoSEQ multiplex PCR, and TCRdb kept only the in-frame ones, dropping some. Of tens of thousands of clones listed, about 91% are singletons. The genes are TRBV9 and TRBJ2-7, with TRBD2 matching over 9 bases. The material sequenced was peripheral blood. The receptor's source is a man older than 75 with acute or convalescent COVID-19. CDR3 sequence (DNA): TGTGCCAGCTCCCCTTGGGTAGCGGGGGCCTACGAGCAGTACTTC. It yields the protein CASSPWVAGAYEQYF. Full variable domain (remainder filled in from reference TRBV9 and TRBJ2-7): DSGVTQTPKHLITATGQRVTLRCSPRSGDLSVYWYQQSLDQGLQFLIQYYNGEERAKGNILERFSAQQFPDLHSELNLSSLELGDSALYFCASSPWVAGAYEQYFGPGTRLTVT.